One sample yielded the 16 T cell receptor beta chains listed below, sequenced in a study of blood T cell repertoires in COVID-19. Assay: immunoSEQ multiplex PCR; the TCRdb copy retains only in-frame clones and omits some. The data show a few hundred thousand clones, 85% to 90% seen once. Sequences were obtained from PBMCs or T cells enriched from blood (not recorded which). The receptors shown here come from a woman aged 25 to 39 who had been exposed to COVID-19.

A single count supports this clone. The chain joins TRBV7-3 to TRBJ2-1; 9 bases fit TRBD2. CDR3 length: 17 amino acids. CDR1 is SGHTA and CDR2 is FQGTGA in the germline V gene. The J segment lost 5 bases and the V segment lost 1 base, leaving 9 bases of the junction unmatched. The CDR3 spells CASSLNPRLADNNEQFF. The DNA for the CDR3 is TGTGCCAGCAGCTTAAACCCCAGACTAGCGGACAACAATGAGCAGTTCTTC.

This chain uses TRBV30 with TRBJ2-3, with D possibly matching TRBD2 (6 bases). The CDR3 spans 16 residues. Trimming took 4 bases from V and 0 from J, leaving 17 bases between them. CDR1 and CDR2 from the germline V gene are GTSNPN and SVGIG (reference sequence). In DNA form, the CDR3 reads TGTGCCTGGAAGTCGGGGGACCAATACAGCACAGATACGCAGTATTTT. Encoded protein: CAWKSGDQYSTDTQYF.

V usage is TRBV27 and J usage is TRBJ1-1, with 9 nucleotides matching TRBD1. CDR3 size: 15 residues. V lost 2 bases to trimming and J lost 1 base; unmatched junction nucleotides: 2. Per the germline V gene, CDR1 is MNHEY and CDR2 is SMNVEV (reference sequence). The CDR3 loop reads CASSLLGQGNTEAFF. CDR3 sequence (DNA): TGTGCCAGCAGTTTACTGGGACAGGGGAACACTGAAGCTTTCTTT.

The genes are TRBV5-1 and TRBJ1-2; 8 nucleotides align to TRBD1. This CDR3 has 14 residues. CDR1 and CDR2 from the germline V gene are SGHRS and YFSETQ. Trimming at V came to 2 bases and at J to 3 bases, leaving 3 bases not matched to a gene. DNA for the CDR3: TGCGCCAGCAGCTTCCCGGGACAGGACTATGGCTACACCTTC. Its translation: CASSFPGQDYGYTF.

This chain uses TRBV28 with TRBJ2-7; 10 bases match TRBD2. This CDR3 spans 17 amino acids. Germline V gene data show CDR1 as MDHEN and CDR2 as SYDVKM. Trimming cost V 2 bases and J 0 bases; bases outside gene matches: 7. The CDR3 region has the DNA TGTGCCAGCAGTTTAGACGTTAGCGGGAGGAGCTCCTACGAGCAGTACTTC. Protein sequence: CASSLDVSGRSSYEQYF.

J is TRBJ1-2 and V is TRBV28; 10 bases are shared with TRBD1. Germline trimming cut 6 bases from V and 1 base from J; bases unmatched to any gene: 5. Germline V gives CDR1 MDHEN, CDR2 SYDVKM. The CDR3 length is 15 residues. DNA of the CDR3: TGTGCCAGCAGGGGACAGGGGAAGGATAACTATGGCTACACCTTC. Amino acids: CASRGQGKDNYGYTF.

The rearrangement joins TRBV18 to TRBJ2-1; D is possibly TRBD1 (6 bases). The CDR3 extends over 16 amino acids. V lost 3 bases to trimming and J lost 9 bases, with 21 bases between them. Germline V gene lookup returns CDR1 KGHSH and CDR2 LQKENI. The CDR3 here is CASSPSSYRQVGEQFF. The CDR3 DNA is TGTGCCAGCTCACCTTCCTCTTATCGACAGGTAGGTGAGCAGTTCTTC. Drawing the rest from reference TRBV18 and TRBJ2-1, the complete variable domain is NAGVMQNPRHLVRRRGQEARLRCSPMKGHSHVYWYRQLPEEGLKFMVYLQKENIIDESGMPKERFSAEFPKEGPSILRIQQVVRGDSAAYFCASSPSSYRQVGEQFFGPGTRLTVL.

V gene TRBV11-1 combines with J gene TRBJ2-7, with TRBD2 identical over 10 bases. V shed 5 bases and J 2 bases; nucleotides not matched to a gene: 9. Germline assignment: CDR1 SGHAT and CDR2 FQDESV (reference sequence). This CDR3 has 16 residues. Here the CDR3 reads CASSPHLGLAAYEQYF. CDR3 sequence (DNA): TGTGCCAGCAGCCCACACCTAGGACTAGCGGCCTACGAGCAGTACTTC.

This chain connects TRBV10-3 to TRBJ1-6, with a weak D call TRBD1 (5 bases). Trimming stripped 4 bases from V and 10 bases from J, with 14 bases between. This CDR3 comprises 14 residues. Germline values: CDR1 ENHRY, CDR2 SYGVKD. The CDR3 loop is CAISVGRVDSPLHF. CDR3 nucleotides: TGTGCCATCAGTGTCGGCAGGGTCGACTCACCCCTCCACTTT.

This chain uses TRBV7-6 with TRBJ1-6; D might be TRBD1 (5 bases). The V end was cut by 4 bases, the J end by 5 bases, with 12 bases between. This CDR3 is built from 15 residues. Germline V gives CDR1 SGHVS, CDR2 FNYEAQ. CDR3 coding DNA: TGTGCCAGCAGCTCCGGGGGTTTTAATAATTCACCCCTCCACTTT. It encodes CASSSGGFNNSPLHF.

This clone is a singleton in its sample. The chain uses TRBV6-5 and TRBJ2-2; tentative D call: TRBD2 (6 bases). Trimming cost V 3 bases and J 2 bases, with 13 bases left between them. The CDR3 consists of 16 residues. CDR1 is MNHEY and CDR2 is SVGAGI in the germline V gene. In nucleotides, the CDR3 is TGTGCCAGCAGTTATAGGGACTCCCGAAACACCGGGGAGCTGTTTTTT. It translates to CASSYRDSRNTGELFF.

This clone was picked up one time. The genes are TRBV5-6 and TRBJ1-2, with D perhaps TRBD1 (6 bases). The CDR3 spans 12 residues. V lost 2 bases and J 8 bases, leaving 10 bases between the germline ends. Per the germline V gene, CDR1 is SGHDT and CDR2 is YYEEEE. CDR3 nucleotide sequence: TGTGCCAGCAGCTTAACAGGGTACGGCTACACCTTC. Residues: CASSLTGYGYTF.

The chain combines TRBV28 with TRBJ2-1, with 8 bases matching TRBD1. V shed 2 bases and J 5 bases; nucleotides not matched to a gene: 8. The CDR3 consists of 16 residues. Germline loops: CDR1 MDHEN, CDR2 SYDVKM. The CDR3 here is CASSLSPGTGHNEQFF. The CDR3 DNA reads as TGTGCCAGCAGTTTAAGCCCCGGGACAGGCCACAATGAGCAGTTCTTC.

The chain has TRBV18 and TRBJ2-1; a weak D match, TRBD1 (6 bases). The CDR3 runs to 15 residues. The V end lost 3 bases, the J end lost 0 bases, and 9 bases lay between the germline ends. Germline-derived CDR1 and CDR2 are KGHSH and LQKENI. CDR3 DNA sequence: TGTGCCAGCTCACCTTTAGGGGGCTCCTACAATGAGCAGTTCTTC. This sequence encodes CASSPLGGSYNEQFF.

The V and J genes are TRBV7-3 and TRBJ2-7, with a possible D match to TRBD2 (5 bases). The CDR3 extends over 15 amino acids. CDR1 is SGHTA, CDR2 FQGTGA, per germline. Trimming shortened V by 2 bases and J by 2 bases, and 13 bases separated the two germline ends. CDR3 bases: TGTGCCAGCAGCTTATCCGGAGGTACGGCCTACGAGCAGTACTTC. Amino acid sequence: CASSLSGGTAYEQYF.

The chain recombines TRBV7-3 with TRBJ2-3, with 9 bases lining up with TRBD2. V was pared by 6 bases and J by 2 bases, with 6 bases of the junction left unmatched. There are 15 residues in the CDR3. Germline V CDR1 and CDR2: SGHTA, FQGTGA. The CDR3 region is CASSQSSGATDTQYF. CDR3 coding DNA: TGTGCCAGCAGTCAATCTAGCGGGGCCACAGATACGCAGTATTTT.